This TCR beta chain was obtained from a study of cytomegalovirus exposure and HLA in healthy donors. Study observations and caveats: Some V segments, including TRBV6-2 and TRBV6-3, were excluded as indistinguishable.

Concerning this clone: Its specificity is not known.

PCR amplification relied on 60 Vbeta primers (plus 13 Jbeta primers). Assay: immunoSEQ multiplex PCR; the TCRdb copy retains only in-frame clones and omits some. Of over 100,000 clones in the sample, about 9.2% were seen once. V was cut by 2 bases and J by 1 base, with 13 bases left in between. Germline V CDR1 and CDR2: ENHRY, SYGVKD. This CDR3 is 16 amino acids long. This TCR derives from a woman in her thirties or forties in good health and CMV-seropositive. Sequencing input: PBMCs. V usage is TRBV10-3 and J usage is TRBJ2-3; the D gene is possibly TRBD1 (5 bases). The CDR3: CAISEAGNFGTDTQYF. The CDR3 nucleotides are TGTGCCATCAGTGAGGCAGGGAATTTCGGCACAGATACGCAGTATTTT.